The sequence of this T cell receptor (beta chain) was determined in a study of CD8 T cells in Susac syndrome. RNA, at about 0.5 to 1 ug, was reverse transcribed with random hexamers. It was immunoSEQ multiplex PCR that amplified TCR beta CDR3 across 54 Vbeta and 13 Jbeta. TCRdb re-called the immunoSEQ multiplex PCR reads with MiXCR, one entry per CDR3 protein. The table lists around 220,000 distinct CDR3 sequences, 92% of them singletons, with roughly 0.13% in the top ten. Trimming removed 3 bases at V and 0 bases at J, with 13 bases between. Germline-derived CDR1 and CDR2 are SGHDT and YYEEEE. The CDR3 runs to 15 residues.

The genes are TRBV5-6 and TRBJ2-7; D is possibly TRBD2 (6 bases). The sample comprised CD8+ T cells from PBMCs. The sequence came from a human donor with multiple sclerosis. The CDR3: CASSWVGGDSYEQYF. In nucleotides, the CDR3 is TGTGCCAGCAGCTGGGTCGGCGGGGACTCCTACGAGCAGTACTTC.